This note documents a single TCR beta chain sequence. The antigen remains unidentified. This record comes from a study of T cells after yellow fever vaccination. Study-level information: Fractions of low cell number were prepared using SMART-Seq v4 Ultra Low Input.

Template switching by 5'RACE produced TCR cDNA, adding a universal primer site and UMIs. TCRdb re-analysed the 5' RACE reads in MiXCR, keeping a single row per CDR3 protein. The table includes 350,000 to 550,000 distinct CDR3 sequences, around 20% detected once. Trimming at V came to 6 bases and at J to 2 bases, leaving 5 bases not matched to a gene. This CDR3 has 15 residues. Findings and caveats of the study: Clones from primary vaccination mostly reappeared after the booster (around 96% CD4, less than 90% CD8). FACS-sorted repertoires could harbor abundant contaminating bulk-population clonotypes.

The sample here was PBMCs, taken before the yellow fever booster vaccination. V is TRBV12-3 or TRBV12-4 and J is TRBJ2-1; TRBD2 matches at 9 bases. The clonotype originates from a young man who received the YFV17D yellow fever vaccine. In DNA, the CDR3 is TGTGCCAGCAGAAAAGCGGGGGGCCCCTACAATGAGCAGTTCTTC. It translates to CASRKAGGPYNEQFF.